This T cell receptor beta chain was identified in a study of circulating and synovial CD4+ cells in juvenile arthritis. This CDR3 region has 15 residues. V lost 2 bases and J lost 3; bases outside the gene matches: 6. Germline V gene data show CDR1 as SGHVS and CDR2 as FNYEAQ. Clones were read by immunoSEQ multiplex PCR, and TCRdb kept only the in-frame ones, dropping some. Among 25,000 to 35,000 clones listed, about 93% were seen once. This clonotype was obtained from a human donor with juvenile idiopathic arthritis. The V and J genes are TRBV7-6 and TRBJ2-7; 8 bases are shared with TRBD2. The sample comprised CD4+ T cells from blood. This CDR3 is CASSLRAGASYEQYF. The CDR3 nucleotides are TGTGCCAGCAGCTTAAGAGCGGGAGCGAGCTACGAGCAGTACTTC.